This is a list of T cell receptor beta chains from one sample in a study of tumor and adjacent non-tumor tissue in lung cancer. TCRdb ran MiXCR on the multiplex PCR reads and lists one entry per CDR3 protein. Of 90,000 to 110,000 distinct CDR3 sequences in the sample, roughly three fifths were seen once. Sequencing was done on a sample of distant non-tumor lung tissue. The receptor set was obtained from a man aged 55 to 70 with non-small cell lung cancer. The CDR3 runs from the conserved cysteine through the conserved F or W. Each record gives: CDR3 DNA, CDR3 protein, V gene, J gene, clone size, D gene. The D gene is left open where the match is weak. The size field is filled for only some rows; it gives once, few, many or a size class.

CDR3nt: TGCAGCGTGACGGGGGCAGACCGTAACTATGGCTACACCTTC; CDR3aa: CSVTGADRNYGYTF; v_gene: TRBV29-1; j_gene: TRBJ1-2; abundance: many; d_gene: NA
CDR3nt: TGTGCCAACAATTACCAGGAGTATAATTCACCCCTCCACTTT; CDR3aa: CANNYQEYNSPLHF; v_gene: TRBV6-5; j_gene: TRBJ1-6; abundance: once; d_gene: NA
CDR3nt: TGTGTCAGCAGTTTGGGCGCGAATACTGAAGCTTTCTTT; CDR3aa: CVSSLGANTEAFF; v_gene: TRBV12-3/TRBV12-4; j_gene: TRBJ1-1; abundance: NA; d_gene: NA
CDR3nt: TGTGCCAGCAGCTTAGGAGGGACTTCACGCCTCCGCTTT; CDR3aa: CASSLGGTSRLRF; v_gene: TRBV11-2; j_gene: TRBJ1-6; abundance: NA; d_gene: NA
CDR3nt: TGCAGCATCCTCGAGAGGGTAGATTCGCCCCTCCACTTT; CDR3aa: CSILERVDSPLHF; v_gene: TRBV29-1; j_gene: TRBJ1-6; abundance: NA; d_gene: NA
CDR3nt: TGCGCCAGCAGCCAGAGGCCGGAACAAGATACGCGGTATTTT; CDR3aa: CASSQRPEQDTRYF; v_gene: TRBV4-3; j_gene: TRBJ2-3; abundance: NA; d_gene: NA
CDR3nt: TGTGCCAGCAGTTACCTATTGGGGGGGCCATCGAGCACAGATACGCAGTATTTT; CDR3aa: CASSYLLGGPSSTDTQYF; v_gene: TRBV6-6; j_gene: TRBJ2-3; abundance: NA; d_gene: NA
CDR3nt: TGTGTCAGCAGGGTACAGGGGGGTCAAGAGACCCAGTACTTC; CDR3aa: CVSRVQGGQETQYF; v_gene: TRBV6-2/TRBV6-3; j_gene: TRBJ2-5; abundance: NA; d_gene: TRBD1
CDR3nt: TGTGCCAGCAGCCTCGCGGGGAAGAGGGATAACACTGAAGCTTTCTTT; CDR3aa: CASSLAGKRDNTEAFF; v_gene: TRBV6-6; j_gene: TRBJ1-1; abundance: many; d_gene: NA
CDR3nt: TGTGCCACCTCTATATTGAGGAATACCATATATTTT; CDR3aa: CATSILRNTIYF; v_gene: TRBV28; j_gene: TRBJ1-3; abundance: few; d_gene: NA
CDR3nt: TGTGCCAGCAGCTCCACGACAGGGCCCCAGTACTTC; CDR3aa: CASSSTTGPQYF; v_gene: TRBV5-4; j_gene: TRBJ2-5; abundance: many; d_gene: TRBD1
CDR3nt: TGCGCCAGCAGCTTAGAGCTGGGCTCGGGAGGGGCCAACGTCCTGACTTTC; CDR3aa: CASSLELGSGGANVLTF; v_gene: TRBV5-1; j_gene: TRBJ2-6; abundance: many; d_gene: NA
CDR3nt: TGTGCCAGCAGCTCCTGGGGGACAGGAGCCAGGCCCTTAGCCAAAGACATCCAGTACTTC; CDR3aa: CASSSWGTGARPLAKDIQYF; v_gene: TRBV7-9; j_gene: TRBJ2-4; abundance: NA; d_gene: TRBD1
CDR3nt: TGTGCCAGCAGCTGGGAAGGACTAGGGATTAAGCAGTTCTTC; CDR3aa: CASSWEGLGIKQFF; v_gene: TRBV11-3; j_gene: TRBJ2-1; abundance: NA; d_gene: TRBD2
CDR3nt: TGTGCCAGCGCAGGGTACGGCTGCACATTC; CDR3aa: CASAGYGCTF; v_gene: TRBV28; j_gene: TRBJ1-2; abundance: NA; d_gene: NA
CDR3nt: TGTGCCAGCAGCTACCTCCGGGGGGAGCCCGGGGAAATGTTTTTT; CDR3aa: CASSYLRGEPGEMFF; v_gene: TRBV6-5; j_gene: TRBJ2-2; abundance: NA; d_gene: TRBD2
CDR3nt: TGTGTCAGCAGTTTGTTTGACTATGGCTACACCTTC; CDR3aa: CVSSLFDYGYTF; v_gene: TRBV12-3/TRBV12-4; j_gene: TRBJ1-2; abundance: NA; d_gene: NA
CDR3nt: TGTGCCATCAGCTTAGAGGACTCGGTTACTTTCTTT; CDR3aa: CAISLEDSVTFF; v_gene: TRBV11-1; j_gene: TRBJ1-1; abundance: NA; d_gene: NA
CDR3nt: TGTGCCAGCAGCCCTAACAGGGGGGGCGAGCAGTACTTC; CDR3aa: CASSPNRGGEQYF; v_gene: TRBV5-5; j_gene: TRBJ2-7; abundance: many; d_gene: NA
CDR3nt: TGTGCCAGCAGTGAGGACAGGGGAAACAATGGCTACACCTTC; CDR3aa: CASSEDRGNNGYTF; v_gene: TRBV6-5; j_gene: TRBJ1-2; abundance: NA; d_gene: TRBD1
CDR3nt: TGTACCAGCAGCAAGACTAGCGGGAGCACTTACGAGAAGTACTTT; CDR3aa: CTSSKTSGSTYEKYF; v_gene: TRBV11-1; j_gene: TRBJ2-7; abundance: NA; d_gene: TRBD2
CDR3nt: TGCAGCCTGAAGGACAGGGGATGGCCCGGGGAGTTGTTTTTT; CDR3aa: CSLKDRGWPGELFF; v_gene: TRBV29-1; j_gene: TRBJ2-2; abundance: NA; d_gene: TRBD1
CDR3nt: TGTGCCAGCAGTTACAACGGTAGCTCTAGCACAGATACGCATTATTTT; CDR3aa: CASSYNGSSSTDTHYF; v_gene: TRBV6-5; j_gene: TRBJ2-3; abundance: NA; d_gene: NA
CDR3nt: TGTGCCAGCAGACTAGACGGACGGAGGAATCAGCCCCAGCATTTT; CDR3aa: CASRLDGRRNQPQHF; v_gene: TRBV7-9; j_gene: TRBJ1-5; abundance: NA; d_gene: NA
CDR3nt: TGTGCCAGCAGCCGCTCCTACGAGCAGTACTTC; CDR3aa: CASSRSYEQYF; v_gene: TRBV28; j_gene: TRBJ2-7; abundance: few; d_gene: NA
CDR3nt: TGCGCCAGCAGCTTGGACGGGACTAGCGGGGGAGGGTACAATGAGCAGTTCTTC; CDR3aa: CASSLDGTSGGGYNEQFF; v_gene: TRBV5-1; j_gene: TRBJ2-1; abundance: NA; d_gene: TRBD2
CDR3nt: TGCGCCAGCAGCACTACCGGGACAGGGGGCGCACAAGAGACCCGATACTTC; CDR3aa: CASSTTGTGGAQETRYF; v_gene: TRBV5-1; j_gene: TRBJ2-5; abundance: NA; d_gene: TRBD1
CDR3nt: TGCAGCGTGGCAAACACTGACAATCAGCCCCGGCATTTT; CDR3aa: CSVANTDNQPRHF; v_gene: TRBV29-1; j_gene: TRBJ1-5; abundance: NA; d_gene: NA